What follows describes a single T cell receptor beta chain. Its matching antigen is unknown. The sample holds other DNA sequences that translate to the same CDR3. Data came from immunoSEQ multiplex PCR; TCRdb stores just in-frame clones and leaves some out. The sample has approximately 1,500,000 clones, 95% to 99% seen once. CDR1 and CDR2 (germline): KGHSH, LQKENI. The V and J ends lost 3 bases and 1 base respectively, with 10 bases between them. The CDR3 has 15 amino acids. This specimen comes from a study of shared clonotypes between healthy human individuals. Overall study findings and caveats: Non-shared clonotypes had lower generation probabilities than those shared by all four donors.

This sequence joins TRBV18 and TRBJ2-1; D might be TRBD1 or TRBD2, each matching 7 bases. The TCR sequence derives from a man aged 25-40 years in good health. The specimen was naive CD4+ T cells sorted from blood. Subset specified: CD45RA+ positively selected. The CDR3 loop reads CASSPQGGSYNEQFF. The CDR3 DNA reads TGTGCCAGCTCACCGCAGGGGGGGTCCTACAATGAGCAGTTCTTC.